This TCR beta chain is drawn from a study of tumor and adjacent non-tumor tissue in lung cancer. Looking at the study overall: The cohort had about a dozen adenocarcinoma, a couple of squamous cell and 1 small cell patients.

No cell sorting was done before RNA was extracted from the tissue. Note on this clonotype: Its target is not known. One base away lies a much larger clone, so this may be a sequencing read error. Here the CDR3 omits its conserved ending phenylalanine or tryptophan, so a read error is the likely source.

V dropped 1 base and J dropped 0 bases, with 13 bases sitting between them. Germline values: CDR1 SGHKS, CDR2 YYEKEE (reference sequence). The CDR3 length is 16 residues. The library came from three nested PCR rounds adapted from ARM-PCR protocols. TCRdb itself ran the multiplex PCR reads through MiXCR, one entry per CDR3 protein. The sample has about 85,000 distinct CDR3 sequences, 61% seen once. General observations from the study: Compared with tumor, normal lung showed significantly lower TCR diversity. Higher tumor TCR diversity was associated with shorter survival. Tumor repertoires had a smaller top 100 clone share than normal lung.

The clonotype originates from a man in his 70s with non-small cell lung cancer. The V and J genes are TRBV5-5 and TRBJ1-1; D not certain. The sample was lung tumor tissue. The CDR3 coding sequence is TGTGCCAGCAGCTTGAGTGTCCTGGGGATGAACACTGAAGCTTTCTCT. As protein: CASSLSVLGMNTEAFS.